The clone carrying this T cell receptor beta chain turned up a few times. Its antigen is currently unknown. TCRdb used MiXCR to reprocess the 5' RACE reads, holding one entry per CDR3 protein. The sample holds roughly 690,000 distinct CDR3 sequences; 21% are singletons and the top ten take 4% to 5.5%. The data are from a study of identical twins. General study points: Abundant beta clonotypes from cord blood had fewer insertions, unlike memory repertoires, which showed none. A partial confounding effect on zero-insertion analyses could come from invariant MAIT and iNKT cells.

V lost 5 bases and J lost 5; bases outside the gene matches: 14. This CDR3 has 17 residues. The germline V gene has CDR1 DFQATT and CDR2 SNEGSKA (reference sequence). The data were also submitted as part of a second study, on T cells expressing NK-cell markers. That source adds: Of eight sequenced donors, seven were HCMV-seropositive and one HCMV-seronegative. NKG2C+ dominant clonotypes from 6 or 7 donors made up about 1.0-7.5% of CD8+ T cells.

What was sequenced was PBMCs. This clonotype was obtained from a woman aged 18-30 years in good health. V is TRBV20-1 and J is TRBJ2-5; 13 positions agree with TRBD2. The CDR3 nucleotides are TGCAGTGCTCAACTGGTCCGGCAACTAGCGGGGGGGGAGACCCAGTACTTC. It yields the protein CSAQLVRQLAGGETQYF.